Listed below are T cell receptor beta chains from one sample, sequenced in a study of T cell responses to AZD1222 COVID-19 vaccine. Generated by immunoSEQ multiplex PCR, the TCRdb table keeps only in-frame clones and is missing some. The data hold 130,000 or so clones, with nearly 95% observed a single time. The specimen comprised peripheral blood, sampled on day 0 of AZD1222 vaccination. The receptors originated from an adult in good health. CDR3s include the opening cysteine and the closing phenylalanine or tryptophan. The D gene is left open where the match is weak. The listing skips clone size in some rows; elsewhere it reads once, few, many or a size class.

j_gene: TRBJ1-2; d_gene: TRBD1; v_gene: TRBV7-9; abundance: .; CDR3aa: CASSSGGGGYTF; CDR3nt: TGTGCCAGCAGCTCAGGGGGAGGAGGCTACACCTTC
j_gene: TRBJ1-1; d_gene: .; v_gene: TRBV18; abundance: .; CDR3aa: CASSPRRVAGASEANTEAFF; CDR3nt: TGTGCCAGCTCACCGAGACGAGTTGCAGGGGCGTCGGAAGCCAACACTGAAGCTTTCTTT
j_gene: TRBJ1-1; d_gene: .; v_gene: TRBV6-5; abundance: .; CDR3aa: CATLREGRTEAFF; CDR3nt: TGTGCCACCCTTCGAGAGGGACGCACTGAAGCTTTCTTT
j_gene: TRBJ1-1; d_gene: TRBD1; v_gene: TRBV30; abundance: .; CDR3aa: CAWGRDRGLRTEAFF; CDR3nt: TGTGCCTGGGGCCGGGACAGGGGACTGAGGACTGAAGCTTTCTTT
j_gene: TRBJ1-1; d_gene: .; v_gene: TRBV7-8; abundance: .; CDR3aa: CASSLGGRDAEAFF; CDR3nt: TGTGCCAGCAGCTTAGGAGGCAGGGACGCTGAAGCTTTCTTT
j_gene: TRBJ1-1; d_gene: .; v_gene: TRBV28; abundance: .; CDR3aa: CASSLAGWGQNTEAFF; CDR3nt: TGTGCCAGCAGTTTAGCCGGGTGGGGACAGAACACTGAAGCTTTCTTT
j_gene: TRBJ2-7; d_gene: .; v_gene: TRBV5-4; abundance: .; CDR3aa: CASSPRQDPSSYEQYF; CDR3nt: TGTGCCAGCAGCCCGCGACAAGATCCGAGCTCCTACGAGCAGTACTTC
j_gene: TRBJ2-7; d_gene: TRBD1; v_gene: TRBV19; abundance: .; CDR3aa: CASSPFGGQARGGEQYF; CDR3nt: TGTGCCAGTAGTCCTTTTGGTGGACAGGCCCGAGGGGGAGAGCAGTACTTC
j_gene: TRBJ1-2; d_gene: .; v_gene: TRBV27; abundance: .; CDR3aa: CASSYQQANYGYTF; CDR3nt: TGTGCCAGCAGTTATCAACAGGCTAACTATGGCTACACCTTC
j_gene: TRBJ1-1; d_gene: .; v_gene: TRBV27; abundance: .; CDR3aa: CASRAGNTEAFF; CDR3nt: TGTGCCAGCAGGGCTGGGAACACTGAAGCTTTCTTT
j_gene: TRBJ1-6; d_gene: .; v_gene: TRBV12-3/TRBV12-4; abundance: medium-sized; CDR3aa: CASSLTLISPLHF; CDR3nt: TGTGCCAGCAGTCTAACCCTCATATCACCCCTCCACTTT
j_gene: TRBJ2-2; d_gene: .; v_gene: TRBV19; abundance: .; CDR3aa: CASTGELDGELFF; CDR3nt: TGTGCCAGCACGGGGGAGTTGGACGGGGAGCTGTTTTTT
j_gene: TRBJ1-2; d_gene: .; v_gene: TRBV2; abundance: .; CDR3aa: CASIGGARGYTF; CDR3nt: TGTGCCAGCATTGGGGGTGCACGCGGCTACACCTTC
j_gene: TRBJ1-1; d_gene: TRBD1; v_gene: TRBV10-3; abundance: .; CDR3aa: CAISVQPSGGENTEAFF; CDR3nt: TGTGCCATCAGTGTCCAACCCTCAGGGGGCGAGAACACTGAAGCTTTCTTT
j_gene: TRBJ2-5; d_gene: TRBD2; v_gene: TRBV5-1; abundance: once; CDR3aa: CASGELAGVETQYF; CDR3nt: TGCGCCAGCGGCGAACTAGCGGGGGTGGAGACCCAGTACTTC
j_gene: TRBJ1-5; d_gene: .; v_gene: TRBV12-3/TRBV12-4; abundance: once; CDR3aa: CASSFGLDQPQHF; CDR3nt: TGTGCCAGCAGTTTTGGACTAGATCAGCCCCAGCATTTT
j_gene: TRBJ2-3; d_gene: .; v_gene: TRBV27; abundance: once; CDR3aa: CASTWRDNTDTQYF; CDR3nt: TGTGCCAGCACTTGGAGGGATAACACAGATACGCAGTATTTT
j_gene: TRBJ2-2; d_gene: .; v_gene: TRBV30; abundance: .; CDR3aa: CAWSVLRGTGELFF; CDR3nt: TGTGCCTGGAGTGTACTTAGGGGGACCGGGGAGCTGTTTTTT
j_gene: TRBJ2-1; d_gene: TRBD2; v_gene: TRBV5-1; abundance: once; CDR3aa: CASSGTSGRAGEQFF; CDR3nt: TGCGCCAGCAGCGGGACTAGCGGGAGGGCCGGTGAGCAGTTCTTC
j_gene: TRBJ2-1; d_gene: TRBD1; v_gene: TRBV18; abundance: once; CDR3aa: CASSPPGQGINEQFF; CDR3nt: TGTGCCAGCTCACCCCCGGGACAGGGGATCAATGAGCAGTTCTTC
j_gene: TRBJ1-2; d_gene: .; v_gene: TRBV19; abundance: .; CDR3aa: CASSLRVRTSSHSGYGYTF; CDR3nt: TGTGCCAGTAGTCTCCGGGTAAGGACGAGCTCACACAGTGGCTATGGCTACACCTTC
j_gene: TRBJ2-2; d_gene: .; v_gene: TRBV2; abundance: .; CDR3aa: CASEVNTGELFF; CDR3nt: TGTGCCAGCGAGGTTAACACCGGGGAGCTGTTTTTT
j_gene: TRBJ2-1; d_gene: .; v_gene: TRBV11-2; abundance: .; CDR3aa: CASSKRAGGTSYNEQFF; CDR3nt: TGTGCCAGCAGCAAGCGGGCGGGTGGAACCTCCTACAATGAGCAGTTCTTC
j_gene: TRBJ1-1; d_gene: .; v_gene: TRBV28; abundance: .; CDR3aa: CASSPPPDTEAFF; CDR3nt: TGTGCCAGCAGTCCCCCCCCTGACACTGAAGCTTTCTTT
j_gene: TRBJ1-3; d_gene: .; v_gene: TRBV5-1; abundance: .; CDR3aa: CASSLGGRRSGNTIYF; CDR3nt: TGCGCCAGCAGCTTGGGAGGCCGGAGATCTGGAAACACCATATATTTT
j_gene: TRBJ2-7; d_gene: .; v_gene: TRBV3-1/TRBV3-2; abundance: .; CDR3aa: CASSQDSRTRLYEQYF; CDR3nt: TGTGCCAGCAGCCAAGATTCACGGACAAGACTCTACGAGCAGTACTTC
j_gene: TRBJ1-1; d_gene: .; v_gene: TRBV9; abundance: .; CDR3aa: CASSVELGGGTEAFF; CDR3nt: TGTGCCAGCAGCGTAGAGCTAGGGGGAGGAACTGAAGCTTTCTTT
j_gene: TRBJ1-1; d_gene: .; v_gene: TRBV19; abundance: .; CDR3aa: CASSIEGIRRAFF; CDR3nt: TGTGCCAGTAGTATAGAGGGGATCAGGCGGGCTTTCTTT
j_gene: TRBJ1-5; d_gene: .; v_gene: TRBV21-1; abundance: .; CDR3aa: CASSSRTQDSSRQPQHF; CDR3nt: TGTGCCAGCAGCTCCCGGACCCAAGACAGCTCAAGGCAGCCCCAGCATTTT
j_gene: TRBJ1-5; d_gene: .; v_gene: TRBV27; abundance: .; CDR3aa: CASSPTSSKRQPQHF; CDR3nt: TGTGCCAGCAGTCCCACATCTAGTAAGAGACAGCCCCAGCATTTT
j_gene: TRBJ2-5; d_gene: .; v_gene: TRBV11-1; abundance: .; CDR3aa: CASSSVLEETQYF; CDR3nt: TGTGCCAGCAGCTCGGTGCTAGAGGAGACCCAGTACTTC
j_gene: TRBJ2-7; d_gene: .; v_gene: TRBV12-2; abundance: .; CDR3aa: CASRFRTSGTRPNEQYF; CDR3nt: TGTGCAAGTCGCTTCCGTACCTCCGGGACTAGACCCAACGAGCAGTACTTC
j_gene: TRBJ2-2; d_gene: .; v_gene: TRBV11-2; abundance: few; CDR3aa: CASSLVGGLNTGELFF; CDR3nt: TGTGCCAGCAGCTTAGTGGGGGGCCTTAACACCGGGGAGCTGTTTTTT
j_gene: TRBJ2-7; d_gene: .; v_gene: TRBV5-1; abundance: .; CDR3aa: CASSLDGAEQYF; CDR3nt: TGCGCCAGCAGCTTGGACGGCGCCGAGCAGTACTTC
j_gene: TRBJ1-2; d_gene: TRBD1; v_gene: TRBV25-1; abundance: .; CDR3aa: CASSEARGGLNYGYTF; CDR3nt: TGTGCCAGCAGTGAAGCCCGAGGGGGCCTGAACTATGGCTACACCTTC
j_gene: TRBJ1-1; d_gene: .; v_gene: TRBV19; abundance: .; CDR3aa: CASSRNLREAFF; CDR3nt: TGTGCCAGTAGTAGGAACCTCAGGGAAGCTTTCTTT
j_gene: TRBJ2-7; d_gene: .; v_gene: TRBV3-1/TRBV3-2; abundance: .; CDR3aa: CASSIPGGEQYF; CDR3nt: TGTGCCAGCAGCATCCCTGGAGGGGAGCAGTACTTC
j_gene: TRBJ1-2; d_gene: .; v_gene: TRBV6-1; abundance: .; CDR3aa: CASSYQGHYTF; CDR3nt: TGTGCCAGCAGTTATCAGGGGCACTACACCTTC
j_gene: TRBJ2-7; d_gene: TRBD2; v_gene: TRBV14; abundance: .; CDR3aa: CASSPIIAGPSYEQYF; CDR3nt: TGTGCCAGCAGCCCCATAATAGCGGGACCTTCCTACGAGCAGTACTTC
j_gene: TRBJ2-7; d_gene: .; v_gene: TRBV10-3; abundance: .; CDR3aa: CAISGSASSYEQYF; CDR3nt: TGTGCCATCAGTGGCTCTGCGAGCTCCTACGAGCAGTACTTC
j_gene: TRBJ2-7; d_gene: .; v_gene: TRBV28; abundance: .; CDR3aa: CASRGTYEQYF; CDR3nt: TGTGCCAGCAGGGGGACCTACGAGCAGTACTTC
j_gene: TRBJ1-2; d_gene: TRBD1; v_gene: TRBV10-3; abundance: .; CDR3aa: CAISDFGQGYGYTF; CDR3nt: TGTGCCATCAGTGATTTTGGACAGGGTTATGGCTACACCTTC
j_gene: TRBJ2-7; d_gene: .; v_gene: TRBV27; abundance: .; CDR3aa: CASSFRGLTYEQYF; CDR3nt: TGTGCCAGCAGTTTTAGAGGGTTGACCTACGAGCAGTACTTC
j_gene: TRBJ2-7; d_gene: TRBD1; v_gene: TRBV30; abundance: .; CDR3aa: CAWRSSAGGPYEQYF; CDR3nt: TGTGCCTGGAGATCGTCTGCAGGGGGCCCCTACGAGCAGTACTTC
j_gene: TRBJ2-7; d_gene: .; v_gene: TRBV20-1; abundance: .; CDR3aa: CSARQGYEQYF; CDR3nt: TGCAGTGCTAGACAGGGGTACGAGCAGTACTTC